The present T cell receptor (beta chain) was sequenced within a study of T-cell reconstitution after alpha-beta-depleted transplantation in children. Trimming removed 5 bases from V and 2 bases from J; junction bases left unmatched: 5. The CDR3 runs 15 residues. Germline lookup yields CDR1 SEHNR and CDR2 FQNEAQ (reference sequence). This clonotype showed up just a few times. Unique molecular identifiers were incorporated when the TCRbeta library was constructed. In TCRdb, the PCR reads were re-called with MiXCR into one record per CDR3 protein. The sample lists 700,000 to 950,000 distinct CDR3 sequences, less than 20% seen once, with around 5.3% in the top ten.

The receptor comes from a male patient aged 10-17 years who had a stem cell transplant for acute lymphoblastic leukemia, so the T cells may come from the graft donor. Source: PBMCs, mostly from graft donor cells, taken 360 days after TCRalphabeta/CD19-depleted stem cell transplant. The chain employs TRBV7-9 and TRBJ2-2; 7 bases fit TRBD2. For the CDR3, the DNA is TGTGCCAGCAGCCCTAGCGGAAGCAACACCGGGGAGCTGTTTTTT. The encoded protein is CASSPSGSNTGELFF.